The entry below describes one T cell receptor (beta chain). These data are taken from a study of early T cells in non-severe SARS-CoV-2 infection. Germline values: CDR1 MNHEY, CDR2 SVGAGI. V was cut by 4 bases and J by 5 bases, with 9 bases left in between. This CDR3 has 14 residues. TCRdb ran MiXCR on the 5' RACE reads and lists one entry per CDR3 protein. The sample holds about 70,000 distinct CDR3 sequences, under 15% seen once. V usage is TRBV6-5 and J usage is TRBJ1-6; D is unclear. This receptor was identified in an adult who was a healthcare worker with PCR-confirmed SARS-CoV-2 infection or an uninfected control (not recorded which). Sequenced sample: whole blood. The CDR3 reads CASSFRPDNSPLHF. The CDR3 coding sequence is TGTGCCAGCAGTTTCCGTCCGGATAATTCACCCCTCCACTTT.